Shown below are 4 T cell receptor beta chains from a single sample sequenced in a study of response to subunit inactivated influenza vaccine. TCRdb ran MiXCR on the RT-PCR reads and lists one entry per CDR3 protein. The sample includes some 800,000 distinct CDR3 sequences, about 20% of them seen just once. The specimen comprised PBMCs from blood, sampled 4 to 6 days after vaccination. Every receptor here comes from a man between 45 and 60 years old who received an inactivated influenza vaccine.

This clonotype has a handful of counts. The chain has TRBV20-1 and TRBJ2-7; 7 bases are a match to TRBD1. The CDR3 spans 14 residues. V was pared by 3 bases and J by 0 bases, with 5 bases of the junction left unmatched. The germline V gene encodes CDR1 DFQATT and CDR2 SNEGSKA (reference sequence). The CDR3 DNA follows: TGCAGTGCTAGGCGGAACAGGGGCTCCTACGAGCAGTACTTC. Its translation is CSARRNRGSYEQYF.

Written as DNA, the CDR3 is TGTGCCAGCAGCGAACGCCGGGACAGGGTGGCCCAGTACTTC. Translation: CASSERRDRVAQYF. The gene calls are TRBV7-9 and TRBJ2-5; TRBD1 matches 9 bases. Germline V CDR1 and CDR2: SEHNR, FQNEAQ (reference sequence). This CDR3 is 14 amino acids long. With V trimmed by 5 bases and J by 9 bases, 10 bases remained unmatched.

V is TRBV20-1 and J is TRBJ2-1, with 13 positions matching TRBD2. Germline V gives CDR1 DFQATT, CDR2 SNEGSKA (reference sequence). The CDR3 runs to 19 residues. With 0 bases clipped from V and 5 bases from J, the junction kept 13 bases outside the gene matches. Written as DNA, the CDR3 is TGCAGTGCTAGAGATCCAGGACAGGGGGGACTAGCGGGAAACAATGAGCAGTTCTTC. Protein: CSARDPGQGGLAGNNEQFF.

As concerns this clonotype: The DNA is omitted, as the CDR3 cannot be located on it reliably, and the CDR3 follows TCRdb's listing. The chain has TRBV27 and TRBJ2-1; the table gives TRBD1 as D, unverified against the DNA. The CDR3 totals 16 residues, both ends included. In germline, CDR1 is MNHEY, CDR2 SMNVEV (reference sequence). This chain's CDR3 is CASSFLAGVNRNEQFF.